These 7 T cell receptor beta chains were all obtained from the same sample, sequenced in a study of blood T cell repertoires in COVID-19. Data came from immunoSEQ multiplex PCR; TCRdb stores just in-frame clones and leaves some out. The sample has some 100,000 clones, about 83% seen once. Sequences were obtained from peripheral blood. The receptor source for this set is a human donor in a cohort sampled during active COVID-19.

The chain carries TRBV11-3 and TRBJ2-1, with unresolved D. The germline V gene has CDR1 SGHNT and CDR2 YENEEA. V was pared by 0 bases and J by 5 bases, with 5 bases between. CDR3 size: 13 residues. CDR3 nucleotide sequence: TGTGCCAGCAGCTTAGACTCGGACAATGAGCAGTTCTTC. Its translation: CASSLDSDNEQFF.

The CDR3 protein is CASSPYRLAGVNEQFF. The CDR3 coding sequence is TGCGCCAGCAGCCCGTACCGACTAGCGGGGGTGAATGAGCAGTTCTTC. The chain combines TRBV4-3 with TRBJ2-1; 12 nucleotides line up with TRBD2. Germline CDR1 reads LGHNA; CDR2 reads YSLEER. J lost 7 bases, V lost 4 bases, and 8 bases had no gene match. This CDR3 spans 16 amino acids.

J is TRBJ1-3 and V is TRBV7-8; D is unresolved. Germline CDR1 SGHVS, CDR2 FQNEAQ. The length of the CDR3 is 16 residues. V was pared by 0 bases and J by 1 base, with 10 bases between. The CDR3 coding sequence is TGTGCCAGCAGCTTAGCGAGACACCGATCTGGAAACACCATATATTTT. The encoded protein is CASSLARHRSGNTIYF. Complete variable domain (other parts from reference TRBV7-8 and TRBJ1-3): GAGVSQSPRYKVAKRGQDVALRCDPISGHVSLFWYQQALGQGPEFLTYFQNEAQLDKSGLPSDRFFAERPEGSVSTLKIQRTQQEDSAVYLCASSLARHRSGNTIYFGEGSWLTVV.

This chain joins TRBV19 and TRBJ1-3; TRBD1 agrees at 7 bases. Germline-derived CDR1 and CDR2 are LNHDA and SQIVND (reference sequence). V was pared by 6 bases and J by 0 bases, with 5 bases of the junction left unmatched. This CDR3 spans 15 amino acids. Written as DNA, the CDR3 is TGTGCCAGTAGGGGACAGCACCTCTCTGGAAACACCATATATTTT. Translation gives CASRGQHLSGNTIYF.

The J gene is TRBJ2-4, the V gene TRBV12-3 or TRBV12-4, with 8 bases lining up with TRBD2. The CDR3 sequence is 13 residues long. With V trimmed by 3 bases and J by 8 bases, 3 bases remained unmatched. DNA for the CDR3: TGTGCCAGCAGTTTCCGGGAGGGGGACATTCAGTACTTC. It translates to CASSFREGDIQYF.

V and J are TRBV30 and TRBJ1-5, with 9 bases lining up with TRBD1. There are 14 residues in the CDR3. The V gene end was trimmed by 3 bases and the J gene end by 6 bases; junction bases not matched to a gene: 6. CDR1 is GTSNPN and CDR2 is SVGIG in the germline V gene (reference sequence). The chain's CDR3 is CAWRGDRDGQPQHF. The CDR3 region has the DNA TGTGCCTGGAGGGGGGACAGGGATGGTCAGCCCCAGCATTTT.

This clone was seen once. The chain recombines TRBV6-5 with TRBJ1-1; 7 bases are shared with TRBD1. The V and J ends lost 6 bases and 5 bases, in that order; junction bases with no gene match: 9. Germline CDR1 reads MNHEY; CDR2 reads SVGAGI. The length of the CDR3 is 14 residues. The CDR3 reads CASRINRGGTEAFF. The CDR3 nucleotides read TGTGCCAGCAGGATTAACAGGGGCGGAACTGAAGCTTTCTTT.